This T cell receptor (beta chain) was retrieved from a study of human T cells and chemical hapten exposure (dated by TCRdb to the early 2020s). Describing the broader study: For sensitization, 2% DPC in acetone was applied to a 2 cm by 2 cm area of upper inner arm skin. The patient cohort, mostly female, included alopecia areata with under or over 50% scalp involvement, alopecia totalis and alopecia universalis. The study tracked peripheral blood TCR repertoire changes in vivo during primary and secondary sensitization to the hapten diphenylcyclopropenone (DPC) in alopecia patients. Blood samples were taken from patients before sensitization (week 0) and then at 2, 6 and about 24 weeks after DPC sensitization. The libraries were sequenced as a pool, and the TCR yield per sample differed mostly because of small variations in library volumes within the pool. Patch tests used Finn chambers with 0.01% DPC on the upper back, scored after 6 days by International Contact Dermatitis Research Group standards. Blood for TCR sequencing was provided by twenty-nine alopecia patients at one to four time points (pre-sensitization, 2, 6 and 24 weeks). Patients additionally received weekly therapeutic DPC doses to the scalp throughout the approximately 24-week study period.

Read against the paper, the sample's time point label means: patch test 2, 6 weeks after DPC sensitization. The sample's treatment or condition, from its label and the paper: therapeutic diphenylcyclopropenone sensitization with weekly scalp DPC. At every patch-test visit, the blood draw took place before the patch test was put on. Eligible patients were aged 18 to 70, diagnosed with alopecia, deemed suitable for DPC therapy, and excluded if pregnant. Unfractionated whole blood was collected in Tempus Blood RNA tubes, and total RNA was extracted from that blood. General study outcomes and caveats: Repeated subsampling changed both the strength of the expansion versus patch-test correlation and the threshold at which the correlation became significant. Compared with pre-sensitization or healthy control sets, expanded TCRs formed significantly more large CDR3 similarity clusters, which is consistent with antigen-driven responses. The number of TCRs above 1 in 1000 frequency did not change with DPC sensitization; there was no evidence of global repertoire structure alterations. Patch test score was positively correlated with the number of PT1 expanded TCRs, with significance at thresholds 8, 16 and 32 but not at 4. All patients had alopecia, a presumed autoimmune disease, so their immune response might differ from that of healthy individuals.

The receptor library was made with RACE. The run used a NextSeq 500. Library preparation attached unique molecular identifiers to individual cDNA molecules for quantitative, reproducible TCR counting. Both TCR alpha and TCR beta chains were sequenced from each blood RNA sample. In the original analysis: Samples had a median of 95,638 TCRs, with a range from 23,224 to 690,600. The Decombinator software suite was used to annotate V, J and CDR3 in the TCR reads. Every sample was subsampled to the same number of TCRs (28,000) for the PS versus PT1 abundance plots. TCRs were defined as expanded if absent before sensitization and observed at least eight times at the 2-week time point. TCRdb redid the processing of the public reads, applying fastp at Q25 and MiXCR, and retained in-frame beta chains. Rows matching on CDR3 protein sequence are summarized as one entry with the most common DNA and genes. The V and J calls and clone size come from TCRdb's table, not from the authors' own analysis. The sample table shows roughly 52,000 distinct CDR3 sequences, and less than 10% are seen once. Jointly, the top ten make up 1.5% to 2% of the sample.

The germline V gene gives CDR1 as MDHEN and CDR2 as SYDVKM. The CDR3 covers 14 residues, taking in both the cysteine and the phenylalanine. The read is trimmed to its CDR3 DNA, 42 bases read in frame from base 1. Trimmed from V: 3 bases; trimmed from J: 4 bases; junction bases lacking a gene match: 0. In its sample, this clonotype was seen many times. Its antigen remains unidentified. Per-base quality was not reported, and no clone a single base away is much larger than it. Sequenced here: whole blood, sampled in connection with sensitization to the hapten diphenylcyclopropenone (DPC). Rearrangement joined TRBV28 to TRBJ2-2, with 9 central nucleotides matching TRBD2. The receptor comes from a woman aged 50 to 60 with alopecia areata. Some clones in this sample may be carry-over from other donors' samples. The nucleotides read TGTGCCAGCAGTTTGACTAGCGGCACCGGGGAGCTGTTTTTT. It specifies CASSLTSGTGELFF.